This T cell receptor beta chain came from a study of T cell responses to AZD1222 COVID-19 vaccine. On the study more broadly: Doses given second, at about 4 or about 12 weeks, were pooled.

Note on this clone: Its antigen is unknown.

Study results and limitations: Dominant CD4 TCR responses targeted spike regions 160-218 and 743-854. The study found Spike-specific TCR breadth and depth rose after two AZD1222 doses.

Generated by immunoSEQ multiplex PCR, the TCRdb table keeps only in-frame clones and is missing some. Of 25,000 to 30,000 clones detected, 78% appear once; the ten largest clones hold 5.8%. This TCR was sampled from an adult in good health. The source was peripheral blood, collected on day 0 of AZD1222 vaccination.

CDR3 nucleotide sequence: TGTGCCAGCAGTGGCGGAGGTAGATACTATGGCTACACCTTC. Translated, it gives CASSGGGRYYGYTF. This chain connects TRBV27 to TRBJ1-2; D is uncertain. This CDR3 spans 14 amino acids. With 5 bases removed from V and 3 bases from J, the gap between germline ends came to 13 bases. Germline CDR1 is MNHEY and CDR2 is SMNVEV (reference sequence).